This T cell receptor (beta chain) was documented in a study of CD8 T cells in ankylosing spondylitis (dated by TCRdb to the late 2010s). About the investigation overall: T cell receptor beta repertoires were profiled in healthy donors and ankylosing spondylitis patients so that disease-linked TCR variants could be found. Peripheral blood was sampled, and synovial fluid was also collected from ankylosing spondylitis patients. The full study cohort comprised around 25 ankylosing spondylitis patients and 110 or so healthy donors.

Sequencing instrument: Illumina HiSeq 2500. Quantitative 5'-RACE with molecular barcodes was used to prepare TCR beta libraries. The published analysis was carried out like this. Disease-linked TCR variants were identified with a new computational method built on a probabilistic model of VDJ rearrangement. TCRdb reprocessing: public reads trimmed at Q25 with fastp, clones called with MiXCR, in-frame beta chains kept. All rows with the same CDR3 protein become a single entry with the most common DNA and genes. The V and J calls and clone size are TCRdb's, not the authors'. The sample includes some 250,000 distinct CDR3 sequences, with 20% to 30% observed a single time. Over 0.55% of the sample is taken by the ten largest. On the study overall, not on this receptor specifically: The disease-linked clones showed a CD8+ phenotype and occurred at relatively low frequencies in peripheral blood. Some motif variants had previously been reported in the synovial fluid and blood of reactive arthritis patients, which suggests shared mechanisms of disease initiation. The disease-linked clones were reported as significantly enriched in matched synovial fluid samples from ankylosing spondylitis patients. A TCR beta motif made up of several highly homologous amino acid variants appeared to be characteristic of blood from ankylosing spondylitis patients.

This clonotype was counted a few times. The specificity of this receptor is unknown. No clone much larger than this one lies a single base away; base qualities are absent. V drops 4 bases and J drops 2 bases, leaving 34 bases in between. CDR3 length: 22 amino acids, cysteine to phenylalanine. Only the CDR3 portion is preserved as DNA: 66 bases, with reading frame beginning at the first base. The sequence was collected from a male donor with ankylosing spondylitis or in good health (not recorded which). The chain is made from TRBV7-1 and TRBJ2-3, with TRBD2 perhaps the D gene, on 6 matching bases. TRBV7-1 is designated an ORF whose function remains uncertain. The source material was blood, either unsorted or a sorted T cell fraction (not recorded which). The bases are TGTGCCAGCAGCTACAGACTAGACCCCAGGCTGTTGACTCAATCCTACACAGATACGCAGTATTTT. Protein translation: CASSYRLDPRLLTQSYTDTQYF.